This TCR beta chain was recovered during a study of long-term antiretroviral therapy in people with HIV. For this clone: Its antigen is unidentified.

The study's findings and limits: The study found that diversity rose after ART but stayed below transplant donor controls. Among HIV repertoires, CDR3 length ranges were narrower than those of controls. Viral resistance, ART adherence and therapy changes all lacked available data. Before ART, certain clones expanded, and these dominated the repertoire at all time points.

Survey-level immunoSEQ v3.0 assays were run. Libraries were prepared by immunoSEQ multiplex PCR; TCRdb keeps only in-frame clonotypes and omits some of them. Of approximately 27,000 clones listed, about 87% are singletons. V was clipped by 6 bases and J by 1 base, with 12 bases between them. Germline lookup yields CDR1 MNHEY and CDR2 SVGAGI. The CDR3 runs to 14 residues. V and J are TRBV6-5 and TRBJ1-1; D is ambiguous. The sequenced sample was unsorted PBMCs, obtained 1.8 years after starting antiretroviral therapy. The receptor was isolated from a young woman with HIV. This CDR3 is CASSQTDSNTEAFF. The CDR3 DNA reads TGTGCCAGCAGCCAAACAGATTCGAACACTGAAGCTTTCTTT.